These 16 T cell receptor beta chains came from one sample sequenced in a study of Graves' ophthalmopathy and Graves' hyperthyroidism. Amplification targeted the TCR beta CDR3 regions, with RNA transcripts as the source material. In the first round, RT-PCR was carried out with HTBI primers, and a multiplex PCR formed the second round. A single record per CDR3 protein comes from TCRdb applying MiXCR to the multiplex PCR reads. This sample yields over a million distinct CDR3 sequences, of which 35% to 40% are seen a single time; over 8.5% belongs to the top ten. Sequenced: peripheral blood or thyroid tissue (not recorded which). These receptors were taken from an adult man with Graves' hyperthyroidism.

This clonotype was counted a few times. The V and J genes are TRBV20-1 and TRBJ1-1; D may be TRBD1 (5 bases). Germline CDR1 is DFQATT and CDR2 is SNEGSKA (reference sequence). The CDR3 extends over 17 amino acids. V lost 1 base to trimming and J lost 3 bases, with 21 bases between them. The CDR3 DNA sequence: TGCAGTGCTAGAGGCGGCAGGGATGGAGTTTGGTACACTGAAGCTTTCTTT. It yields the protein CSARGGRDGVWYTEAFF.

V and J are TRBV7-9 and TRBJ2-5; D remains unclear. Germline CDR1 reads SEHNR; CDR2 reads FQNEAQ (reference sequence). V was clipped by 2 bases and J by 4 bases, with 14 bases between them. The CDR3 is 15 residues long. CDR3 in amino acids: CASSLNPGDLETQYF. DNA of the CDR3: TGTGCCAGCAGCTTAAACCCGGGCGATTTAGAGACCCAGTACTTC.

With respect to this clonotype: Germline is not matched at one junction end, which may reflect a read error. DNA of the CDR3: TGTGCCAGCAGCCCCTACATGAAAACTGAAGCTTTCTTT. It codes for CASSPYMKTEAFF. J is TRBJ1-1 and V is TRBV14; D remains ambiguous. Per the germline V gene, CDR1 is SGHDN and CDR2 is FVKESK. The CDR3 consists of 13 residues. Together with reference TRBV14 and TRBJ1-1, the CDR3 gives the full variable domain: EAGVTQFPSHSVIEKGQTVTLRCDPISGHDNLYWYRRVMGKEIKFLLHFVKESKQDESGMPNNRFLAERTGGTYSTLKVQPAELEDSGVYFCASSPYMKTEAFFGQGTRLTVV.

In this sample, this clonotype turned up many times. The V call is TRBV13, the J call TRBJ1-1, with a tentative D call TRBD1 (5 bases). Between the trimmed V and J ends, which lost 5 bases and 6 bases, there was a span of 10 bases. The CDR3 covers 12 residues. CDR1 and CDR2 (germline): PRHDT, FYEKMQ (reference sequence). The CDR3 DNA reads as TGTGCCAGCAGCCCCGCAGGGTCTGAAGCTTTCTTT. Protein sequence: CASSPAGSEAFF.

In its sample, this clonotype was seen a few times. The chain combines TRBV5-5 with TRBJ2-7; 7 nucleotides line up with TRBD1. Germline-derived CDR1 and CDR2 are SGHKS and YYEKEE (reference sequence). This CDR3 comprises 14 residues. Trimming removed 5 bases from V and 4 bases from J; junction bases left unmatched: 9. The CDR3 region is CASRAPGQRYEQYF. CDR3 nucleotides: TGTGCCAGCAGAGCCCCGGGACAGAGATACGAGCAGTACTTC.

The V gene is TRBV7-2, the J gene TRBJ1-1; D may be TRBD1 (5 bases). The germline gives CDR1 SGHTA, CDR2 FQGNSA. There are 15 residues in the CDR3. The germline V and J ends were trimmed by 5 bases and 0 bases, with 13 bases remaining between them. The CDR3 sequence: CASSPHAGLNTEAFF. As DNA, the CDR3 is TGTGCCAGCAGCCCCCACGCGGGACTGAACACTGAAGCTTTCTTT.

The gene calls are TRBV29-1 and TRBJ1-4; a possible D gene is TRBD1 (5 bases). V shed 7 bases and J shed 0 bases, with 18 bases lying between them. The CDR3 runs 16 residues. Germline lookup yields CDR1 SQVTM and CDR2 ANQGSEA. This CDR3 is CSADLSATATNEKLFF. Written as DNA, the CDR3 is TGCAGCGCCGACCTGTCCGCGACAGCAACTAATGAAAAACTGTTTTTT.

About this clonotype: The germline gene is not matched at one end of the junction; a read error may be the cause. The rearrangement links TRBV7-7 to TRBJ2-5; D remains unclear. CDR1 and CDR2 from the germline V gene are SSHAT and FNYEAQ (reference sequence). The CDR3 runs 14 residues. Here the CDR3 reads CTSRDRSPQETQYF. The CDR3, as DNA: TGTACCAGCAGAGATCGTAGCCCCCAAGAGACCCAGTACTTC.

For this clonotype: Given a much more abundant clone one base away, this may be a read error. The gene calls are TRBV10-2 and TRBJ2-7; TRBD2 matches at 10 bases. Germline V lookup: CDR1 WSHSY, CDR2 SAAADI. This CDR3 region has 16 residues. The CDR3 region is CASSYLGLADSYEQYF. The CDR3 DNA reads as TGTGCCAGCAGTTACTTAGGACTAGCGGACTCCTACGAGCAGTACTTC.

This clonotype has ten or more counts. The genes are TRBV7-9 and TRBJ1-6; D uncertain. Germline V gene sequence: CDR1 SEHNR, CDR2 FQNEAQ (reference sequence). This CDR3 spans 16 amino acids. The V end lost 3 bases, the J end lost 4 bases, and 13 bases lay between the germline ends. As DNA, the CDR3 is TGTGCCAGCAGCTTGGGTCAGGCCGGGTATAATTCACCCCTCCACTTT. As protein: CASSLGQAGYNSPLHF. Looking up the rest from reference TRBV7-9 and TRBJ1-6 gives the full variable domain: DTGVSQNPRHKITKRGQNVTFRCDPISEHNRLYWYRQTLGQGPEFLTYFQNEAQLEKSRLLSDRFSAERPKGSFSTLEIQRTEQGDSAMYLCASSLGQAGYNSPLHFGNGTRLTVT.

This clonotype was recorded at least ten times. The chain is built from TRBV7-9 and TRBJ1-1; D gene unclear. Germline CDR1 SEHNR, CDR2 FQNEAQ (reference sequence). The ends were cut back, 1 base at V and 10 bases at J, with 1 base in the middle. There are 9 residues in the CDR3. This CDR3 reads CASSLGAFF. The CDR3 coding sequence is TGTGCCAGCAGCTTAGGAGCTTTCTTT.

The genes are TRBV29-1 and TRBJ2-7, with D hard to call. The germline V gene has CDR1 SQVTM and CDR2 ANQGSEA. V lost 4 bases and J lost 6, with 7 bases in between. The CDR3 contains 10 residues. The CDR3 region is CSVAVGEQYF. CDR3 nucleotide sequence: TGCAGCGTTGCGGTGGGCGAGCAGTACTTC.

The table lists this clonotype with a few counts. The gene calls are TRBV4-1 and TRBJ1-5, with unresolved D. This CDR3 is 15 amino acids long. Germline CDR1 reads MGHRA; CDR2 reads YSYEKL. V shed 1 base and J shed 3 bases, with 10 bases lying between them. The CDR3: CASSQVPGDNQPQHF. The CDR3, as DNA: TGCGCCAGCAGCCAAGTACCAGGAGACAATCAGCCCCAGCATTTT.

The chain couples TRBV7-2 to TRBJ1-1; D perhaps matches TRBD1 (6 bases). This CDR3 has 13 amino acids. CDR1 and CDR2 from the germline V gene are SGHTA and FQGNSA. The germline V and J ends were trimmed by 8 bases and 3 bases, with 13 bases remaining between them. The chain's CDR3 is CASAGAMDTEAFF. The CDR3 DNA reads as TGTGCCAGCGCAGGGGCGATGGACACTGAAGCTTTCTTT.

V and J are TRBV10-3 and TRBJ2-7, with 9 nucleotides matching TRBD2. The V and J ends lost 4 bases and 6 bases, in that order; junction bases with no gene match: 7. This CDR3 has 14 residues. CDR1 is ENHRY and CDR2 is SYGVKD in the germline V gene. CDR3 nucleotides: TGTGCCATCAGTGTTGGTAGCGGGGGAGCCGAGCAGTACTTC. It encodes CAISVGSGGAEQYF.

This clonotype was seen ten or more times. V gene TRBV7-2 combines with J gene TRBJ1-6; D not resolved. This CDR3 spans 13 amino acids. CDR1 and CDR2 from the germline V gene are SGHTA and FQGNSA. Trimming took off 6 bases at V and 7 bases at J, with 10 bases between the two ends. The CDR3 reads CASRPTVNSPLHF. The CDR3 nucleotides read TGTGCCAGCAGGCCCACAGTAAATTCACCCCTCCACTTT.